The 13 T cell receptor beta chains below come from one sample, sequenced in a study of response to subunit inactivated influenza vaccine. TCRdb passed the RT-PCR reads through MiXCR, listing each CDR3 protein once. The table includes fewer than 650,000 distinct CDR3 sequences, approximately 13% detected once. This specimen was PBMCs from blood, taken 40 to 50 days after vaccination. These receptors came from a man over 45 who received an inactivated influenza vaccine.

A few counts support this clonotype. The chain couples TRBV5-1 to TRBJ1-3; 7 bases line up with TRBD1. V lost 4 bases to trimming and J lost 2 bases; unmatched junction nucleotides: 9. Germline V gene data show CDR1 as SGHRS and CDR2 as YFSETQ. This CDR3 spans 16 amino acids. DNA for the CDR3: TGCGCCAGCAGCGCTGAACAGGGGAGACCTGGAAACACCATATATTTT. This encodes CASSAEQGRPGNTIYF.

Only a few counts were recorded for this clonotype. The chain links TRBV2 to TRBJ1-5, with D perhaps TRBD1 (5 bases). This CDR3 contains 14 residues. Germline-derived CDR1 and CDR2 are SNHLY and FYNNEI. V was clipped by 7 bases and J by 2 bases, with 12 bases between them. The chain's CDR3 is CASNARAGNQPQHF. CDR3 DNA sequence: TGTGCCAGCAATGCCAGGGCTGGCAATCAGCCCCAGCATTTT.

This clonotype was recorded at least ten times. This rearrangement joins TRBV2 to TRBJ2-7; 8 positions match TRBD1. Germline assignment: CDR1 SNHLY and CDR2 FYNNEI. This CDR3 spans 13 amino acids. V trimming: 6 bases; J trimming: 2 bases; junction bases outside the gene matches: 3. Here the CDR3 DNA reads TGTGCCAGCAGCGGACAGGGACCCTACGAGCAGTACTTC. It yields the protein CASSGQGPYEQYF.

The V gene is TRBV20-1, the J gene TRBJ2-5, with 10 bases fitting TRBD2. J gave up 2 bases and V 4 bases, and 1 base lay outside the gene matches. The CDR3 totals 13 residues. In germline, CDR1 is DFQATT, CDR2 SNEGSKA (reference sequence). The CDR3 sequence is CSAISGGQETQYF. The DNA of the CDR3 is TGCAGTGCTATTAGCGGGGGGCAAGAGACCCAGTACTTC.

In its sample, this clonotype was seen a few times. The chain combines TRBV5-1 with TRBJ2-3; D may be TRBD2 (6 bases). V shed 4 bases and J shed 1 base, with 19 bases lying between them. Germline-derived CDR1 and CDR2 are SGHRS and YFSETQ. The CDR3 runs to 17 residues. This CDR3 reads CASSVGGSGLGTDTQYF. In DNA form, the CDR3 reads TGCGCCAGCAGCGTGGGTGGTAGCGGACTGGGCACAGATACGCAGTATTTT.

For this clonotype: This may stem from a read error, because a much larger clone lies one nucleotide away. This sequence joins TRBV7-9 and TRBJ1-1; 7 nucleotides align to TRBD1. Germline assignment: CDR1 SEHNR and CDR2 FQNEAQ (reference sequence). Trimming took 3 bases from V and 1 from J; bases not matched to a gene: 2. The CDR3 totals 14 residues. The CDR3 DNA follows: TGTGCCAGCAGCTTTCGACAGGGGAACACTGAAGCTTTCTTT. Translation gives CASSFRQGNTEAFF.

This clonotype was recorded a few times. This rearrangement joins TRBV6-2 or TRBV6-3 to TRBJ1-6; D is unclear. This CDR3 comprises 15 residues. Germline V gives CDR1 MNHEY, CDR2 SVGEGT. The germline V and J ends were trimmed by 2 bases and 5 bases, with 10 bases remaining between them. CDR3 amino acids: CASSYPGRNNSPLHF. The CDR3 nucleotides are TGTGCCAGCAGTTACCCAGGACGGAATAATTCACCCCTCCACTTT.

The J gene is TRBJ2-2, the V gene TRBV4-3, with 7 bases that match TRBD2. Germline CDR1 LGHNA, CDR2 YSLEER. Losses at the gene ends were 3 bases for V and 4 bases for J; bases not matched to a gene: 5. The CDR3 runs to 15 residues. CDR3 amino acids: CASSQTSWGTGELFF. Written as DNA, the CDR3 is TGCGCCAGCAGCCAGACTAGCTGGGGCACCGGGGAGCTGTTTTTT.

The chain has TRBV4-3 and TRBJ2-1; 9 bases map to TRBD2. J gave up 8 bases and V 0 bases, and 11 bases lay outside the gene matches. Per germline, CDR1 LGHNA and CDR2 YSLEER. The CDR3 spans 17 residues. As DNA, the CDR3 is TGCGCCAGCAGCCAAGATGTGTCGAGCGGGAGGATCGATGAGCAGTTCTTC. It codes for CASSQDVSSGRIDEQFF.

This clonotype was observed a few times. J is TRBJ2-7 and V is TRBV20-1, with 7 positions matching TRBD1. The germline V gene encodes CDR1 DFQATT and CDR2 SNEGSKA (reference sequence). Unmatched junction bases numbered 10, after V lost 5 bases and J lost 3 bases. The CDR3 extends over 14 amino acids. CDR3 coding DNA: TGCAGTGCTCATACGGGGACAGAGGTCTACGAGCAGTACTTC. Its translation: CSAHTGTEVYEQYF.

For the CDR3, the DNA is TGTGCCAGCACCTACCCGGACTCCCCCACCTACGAGCAGTACTTC. Residues: CASTYPDSPTYEQYF. The chain carries TRBV6-2 or TRBV6-3 and TRBJ2-7; D might be TRBD2 (5 bases). CDR1 and CDR2 from the germline V gene are MNHEY and SVGEGT. The length of the CDR3 is 15 residues. Trimming took 7 bases from V and 2 from J, leaving 18 bases between them.

There are a few counts of this clonotype. The chain combines TRBV20-1 with TRBJ1-5, with D unresolved. The CDR3 covers 16 residues. V lost 5 bases, J lost 1 base, and 18 bases lay in between. CDR1 is DFQATT and CDR2 is SNEGSKA in the germline V gene (reference sequence). The CDR3 loop is CSARPGSQFSNQPQHF. In nucleotides, the CDR3 is TGCAGTGCTCGCCCGGGTAGTCAGTTCAGCAATCAGCCCCAGCATTTT.

This clonotype appeared a few times. In DNA, the CDR3 is TGTGCCAGCAGCTTAATGACAACGGGGCCAGGGAGCAATCAGCCCCAGCATTTT. Amino acids: CASSLMTTGPGSNQPQHF. The rearrangement uses TRBV11-2 and TRBJ1-5, with TRBD1 as a possible D gene (5 bases). The CDR3 extends over 18 amino acids. CDR1 is SGHAT and CDR2 is FQNNGV in the germline V gene. Trimming shortened V by 2 bases and J by 1 base, and 18 bases separated the two germline ends.